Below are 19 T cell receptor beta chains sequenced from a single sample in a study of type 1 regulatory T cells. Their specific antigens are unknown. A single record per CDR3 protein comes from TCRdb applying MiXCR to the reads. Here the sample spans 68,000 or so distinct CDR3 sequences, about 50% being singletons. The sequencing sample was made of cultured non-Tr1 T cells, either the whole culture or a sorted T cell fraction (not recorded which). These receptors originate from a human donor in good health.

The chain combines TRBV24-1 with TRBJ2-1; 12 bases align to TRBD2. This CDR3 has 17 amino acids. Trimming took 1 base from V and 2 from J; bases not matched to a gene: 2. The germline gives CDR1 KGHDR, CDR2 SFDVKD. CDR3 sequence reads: CATSDFPSGGAYNEQFF. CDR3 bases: TGTGCCACCAGTGATTTCCCTAGCGGGGGGGCCTACAATGAGCAGTTCTTC.

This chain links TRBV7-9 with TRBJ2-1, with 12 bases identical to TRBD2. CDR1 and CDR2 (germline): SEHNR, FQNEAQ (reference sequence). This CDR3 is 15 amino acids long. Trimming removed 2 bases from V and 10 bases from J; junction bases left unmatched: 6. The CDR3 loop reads CASSLLAGGTDEQFF. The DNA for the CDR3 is TGTGCCAGCAGCTTACTAGCGGGGGGGACGGACGAGCAGTTCTTC.

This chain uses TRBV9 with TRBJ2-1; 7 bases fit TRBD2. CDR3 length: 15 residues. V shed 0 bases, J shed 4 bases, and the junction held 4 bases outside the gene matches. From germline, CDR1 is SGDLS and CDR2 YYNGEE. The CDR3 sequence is CASSVVGGGYNEQFF. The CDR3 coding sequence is TGTGCCAGCAGCGTAGTCGGCGGGGGATACAATGAGCAGTTCTTC.

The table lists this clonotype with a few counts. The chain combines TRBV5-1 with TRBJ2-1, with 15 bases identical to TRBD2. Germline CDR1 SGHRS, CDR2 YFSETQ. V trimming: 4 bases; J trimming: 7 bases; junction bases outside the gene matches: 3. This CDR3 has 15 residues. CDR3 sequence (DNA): TGCGCCAGCAGCCATGGACTAGCGGGAGGGAATGAGCAGTTCTTC. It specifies CASSHGLAGGNEQFF.

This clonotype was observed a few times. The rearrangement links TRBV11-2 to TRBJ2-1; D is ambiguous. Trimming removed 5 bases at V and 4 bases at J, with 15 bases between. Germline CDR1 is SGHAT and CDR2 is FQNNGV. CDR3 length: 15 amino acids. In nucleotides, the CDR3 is TGTGCCAGCAGCACCGGGCACCAGACGTACAATGAGCAGTTCTTC. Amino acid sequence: CASSTGHQTYNEQFF. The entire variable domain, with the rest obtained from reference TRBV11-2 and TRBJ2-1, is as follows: EAGVAQSPRYKIIEKRQSVAFWCNPISGHATLYWYQQILGQGPKLLIQFQNNGVVDDSQLPKDRFSAERLKGVDSTLKIQPAKLEDSAVYLCASSTGHQTYNEQFFGPGTRLTVL.

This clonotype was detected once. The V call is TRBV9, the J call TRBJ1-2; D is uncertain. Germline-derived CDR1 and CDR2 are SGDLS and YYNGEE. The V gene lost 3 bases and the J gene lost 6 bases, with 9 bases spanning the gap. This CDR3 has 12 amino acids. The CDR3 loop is CASSARPHGYTF. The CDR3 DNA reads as TGTGCCAGCAGCGCGAGGCCCCATGGCTACACCTTC.

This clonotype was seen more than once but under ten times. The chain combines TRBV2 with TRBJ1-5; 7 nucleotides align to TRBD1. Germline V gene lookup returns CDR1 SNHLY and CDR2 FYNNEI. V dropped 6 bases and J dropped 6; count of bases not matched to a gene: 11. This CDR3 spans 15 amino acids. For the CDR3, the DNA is TGTGCCAGCAGACGCGACAGGGTAGAGGGTCAGCCCCAGCATTTT. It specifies CASRRDRVEGQPQHF.

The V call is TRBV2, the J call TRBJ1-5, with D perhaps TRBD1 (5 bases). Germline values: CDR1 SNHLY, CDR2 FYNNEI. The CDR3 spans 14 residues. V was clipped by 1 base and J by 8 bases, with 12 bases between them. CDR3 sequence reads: CASSEVGREEPQHF. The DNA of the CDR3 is TGTGCCAGCAGTGAAGTGGGACGAGAGGAGCCCCAGCATTTT.

In DNA, the CDR3 is TGCGCCAGCAGCTCGGGACAGGGTGCTATGCGTTCACCCCTCCACTTT. Translating it yields CASSSGQGAMRSPLHF. The chain uses TRBV5-1 and TRBJ1-6, with 9 bases fitting TRBD1. The CDR3 consists of 16 residues. V shed 3 bases and J 9 bases; nucleotides not matched to a gene: 10. Germline values: CDR1 SGHRS, CDR2 YFSETQ.

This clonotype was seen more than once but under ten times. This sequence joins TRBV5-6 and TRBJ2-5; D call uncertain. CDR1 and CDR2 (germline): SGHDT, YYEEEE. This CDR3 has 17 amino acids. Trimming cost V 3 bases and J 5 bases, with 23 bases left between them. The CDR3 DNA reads TGTGCCAGCAGCTCGAAGGGAAGACCTTTGGCGCGGGAGACCCAGTACTTC. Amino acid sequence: CASSSKGRPLARETQYF.

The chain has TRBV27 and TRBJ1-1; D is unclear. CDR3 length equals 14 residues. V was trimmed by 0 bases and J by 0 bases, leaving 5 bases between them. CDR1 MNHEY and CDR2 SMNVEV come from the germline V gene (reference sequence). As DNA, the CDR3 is TGTGCCAGCAGTTTATCGTTCTTGAACACTGAAGCTTTCTTT. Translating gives CASSLSFLNTEAFF.

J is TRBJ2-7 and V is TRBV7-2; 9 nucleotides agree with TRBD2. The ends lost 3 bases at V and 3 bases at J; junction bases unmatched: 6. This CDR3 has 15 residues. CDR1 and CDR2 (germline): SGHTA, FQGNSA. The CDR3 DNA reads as TGTGCCAGCAGCTTTCGGAGCGGGGGGCTCTACGAGCAGTACTTC. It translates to CASSFRSGGLYEQYF.

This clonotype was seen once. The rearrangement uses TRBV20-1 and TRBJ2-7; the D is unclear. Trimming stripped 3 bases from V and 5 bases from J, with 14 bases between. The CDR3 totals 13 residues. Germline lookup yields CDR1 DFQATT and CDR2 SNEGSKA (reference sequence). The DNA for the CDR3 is TGCAGTGCTAGCTCGACCCCCCGGGACGAGCAGTACTTC. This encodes CSASSTPRDEQYF.

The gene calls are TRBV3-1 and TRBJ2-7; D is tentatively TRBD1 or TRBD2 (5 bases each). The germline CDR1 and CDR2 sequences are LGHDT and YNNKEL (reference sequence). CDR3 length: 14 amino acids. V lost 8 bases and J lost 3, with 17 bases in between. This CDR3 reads CASAPPGRDYEQYF. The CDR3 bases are TGTGCCAGCGCCCCACCGGGACGGGACTACGAGCAGTACTTC.

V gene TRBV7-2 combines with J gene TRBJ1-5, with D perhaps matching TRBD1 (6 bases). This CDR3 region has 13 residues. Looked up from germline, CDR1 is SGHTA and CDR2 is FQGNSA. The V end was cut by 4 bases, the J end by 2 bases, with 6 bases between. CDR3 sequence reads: CASSYRGNQPQHF. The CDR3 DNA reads TGTGCCAGCAGCTACAGGGGCAATCAGCCCCAGCATTTT.

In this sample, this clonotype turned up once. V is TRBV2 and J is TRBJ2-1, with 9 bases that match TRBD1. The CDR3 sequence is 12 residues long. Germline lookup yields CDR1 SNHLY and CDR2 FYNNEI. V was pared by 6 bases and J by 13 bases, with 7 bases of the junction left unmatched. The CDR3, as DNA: TGTGCCAGCAGCGGGGACAGGGAAGTTCAGTTCTTC. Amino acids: CASSGDREVQFF.

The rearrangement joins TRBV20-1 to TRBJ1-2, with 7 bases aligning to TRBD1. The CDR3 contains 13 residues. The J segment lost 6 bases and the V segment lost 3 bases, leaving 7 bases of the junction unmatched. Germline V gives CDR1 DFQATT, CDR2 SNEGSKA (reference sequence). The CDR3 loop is CSARLIQGNGYTF. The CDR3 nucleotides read TGCAGTGCTAGGCTGATACAGGGGAATGGCTACACCTTC.

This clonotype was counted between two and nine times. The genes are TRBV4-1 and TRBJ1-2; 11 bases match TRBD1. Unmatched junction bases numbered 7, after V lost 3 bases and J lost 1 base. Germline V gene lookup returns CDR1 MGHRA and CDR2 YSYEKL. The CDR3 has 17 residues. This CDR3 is CASSQKSGTGGNYGYTF. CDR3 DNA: TGCGCCAGCAGCCAGAAATCCGGGACAGGGGGTAACTATGGCTACACCTTC.

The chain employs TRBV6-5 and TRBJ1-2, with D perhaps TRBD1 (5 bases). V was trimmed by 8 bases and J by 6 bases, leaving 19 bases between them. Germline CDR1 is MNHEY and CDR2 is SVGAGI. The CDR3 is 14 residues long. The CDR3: CASRNIGGNDGYTF. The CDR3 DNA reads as TGTGCCAGCCGAAATATCGGGGGAAACGATGGCTACACCTTC.